One sample yielded the 27 T cell receptor beta chains listed below, sequenced in a study of beta chain features in type 1 diabetes. All of the isolated RNA was reverse transcribed, so expressed TCRB transcripts were sequenced. Profiling relied on immunoSEQ multiplex PCR, and the TCRdb table lists in-frame clones only, not all of them. In the table there are roughly 180,000 clones, 6.5% to 8.5% of which are singletons. Their antigen targets remain unknown. The study, taken as a whole, reports: All four CD4+ subsets from Type 1 diabetes patients carried moderately but significantly shorter TCRB CDR3s.

The material sequenced was central memory CD4+ T cells from blood. Receptors originate from a man aged 18 to 30 with type 1 diabetes.

This chain links TRBV4-3 with TRBJ2-7; 10 positions match TRBD1. CDR1 is LGHNA, CDR2 YSLEER, per germline. The trim removed 2 bases at V and 7 bases at J, leaving 8 bases unmatched. This CDR3 has 15 residues. Here the CDR3 DNA reads TGCGCCAGCAGCCAACTGGGACAGGGGATGGAGGAGCAGTACTTC. It yields the protein CASSQLGQGMEEQYF.

The chain couples TRBV9 to TRBJ2-7; 9 positions agree with TRBD2. The trim removed 3 bases at V and 7 bases at J, leaving 5 bases unmatched. CDR1 and CDR2 from the germline V gene are SGDLS and YYNGEE. The CDR3 contains 13 residues. As DNA, the CDR3 is TGTGCCAGCAGCGCCAGGCTAGCGGGAGAGCAGTACTTC. Protein sequence: CASSARLAGEQYF. The full variable domain, rest sourced from reference TRBV9 and TRBJ2-7, is DSGVTQTPKHLITATGQRVTLRCSPRSGDLSVYWYQQSLDQGLQFLIQYYNGEERAKGNILERFSAQQFPDLHSELNLSSLELGDSALYFCASSARLAGEQYFGPGTRLTVT.

This clone showed up just a few times. The chain is built from TRBV18 and TRBJ2-7; the match to TRBD2 covers 8 bases. The CDR3 spans 15 residues. Looked up from germline, CDR1 is KGHSH and CDR2 is LQKENI. With V trimmed by 1 base and J by 5 bases, 7 bases remained unmatched. This chain's CDR3 is CASSPQSGSRDEQYF. In nucleotides, the CDR3 is TGTGCCAGCTCACCACAAAGCGGGAGCCGGGACGAGCAGTACTTC.

There are a few counts of this clone. V usage is TRBV28 and J usage is TRBJ2-7; D might be TRBD1 (6 bases). Trimming took 4 bases from V and 2 from J, leaving 15 bases between them. The CDR3 has 15 amino acids. CDR1 and CDR2 (germline): MDHEN, SYDVKM. CDR3 in amino acids: CASSSTTGFTYEQYF. In DNA, the CDR3 is TGTGCCAGCAGTTCCACGACAGGCTTTACCTACGAGCAGTACTTC.

The rearrangement links TRBV19 to TRBJ2-7, with a possible D match to TRBD1 (6 bases). Trimming pared 3 bases from V and 3 bases from J, leaving 9 bases between. The germline V gene has CDR1 LNHDA and CDR2 SQIVND (reference sequence). This CDR3 region has 13 residues. CDR3 loop: CASSIYRDYEQYF. The CDR3 DNA reads TGTGCCAGTAGTATCTACAGGGACTACGAGCAGTACTTC.

The genes are TRBV7-2 and TRBJ2-7, with no clear D. The CDR3 is 13 amino acids. In germline, CDR1 is SGHTA, CDR2 FQGNSA. The V end was cut by 1 base, the J end by 4 bases, with 8 bases between. The CDR3: CASSLVSTYEQYF. The DNA for the CDR3 is TGTGCCAGCAGCTTAGTGAGTACGTACGAGCAGTACTTC.

In this sample, this clone turned up a few times. The rearrangement joins TRBV28 to TRBJ1-4; D might be TRBD1 (6 bases). Germline V gene lookup returns CDR1 MDHEN and CDR2 SYDVKM. Between the trimmed V and J ends, which lost 5 bases and 3 bases, there was a span of 10 bases. The CDR3 has 14 residues. CDR3 in DNA: TGTGCCAGCAGTAGGGGGGGCTCTAATGAAAAACTGTTTTTT. Its protein is CASSRGGSNEKLFF.

The CDR3 sequence is CASSQASTSRQGNSPLHF. The CDR3 nucleotides read TGTGCCAGCAGCCAAGCGAGTACGAGTCGACAGGGAAATTCACCCCTCCACTTT. The rearrangement links TRBV14 to TRBJ1-6, with 7 bases aligning to TRBD1. The V gene end was trimmed by 1 base and the J gene end by 7 bases; junction bases not matched to a gene: 13. Germline lookup yields CDR1 SGHDN and CDR2 FVKESK. The length of the CDR3 is 18 residues.

This clone was seen a few times. The gene calls are TRBV6-6 and TRBJ1-5; D is unclear. The CDR3 runs 14 residues. V lost 2 bases, J lost 7 bases, and 12 bases lay in between. The germline V gene encodes CDR1 MNHNY and CDR2 SVGAGI (reference sequence). This CDR3 reads CASSYASREQPQHF. The CDR3 coding sequence is TGTGCCAGCAGTTACGCGTCGAGGGAGCAGCCCCAGCATTTT.

This rearrangement joins TRBV5-1 to TRBJ2-5; the match to TRBD2 covers 13 bases. This CDR3 has 16 residues. Losses at the gene ends were 0 bases for V and 4 bases for J; bases not matched to a gene: 3. The V gene's germline CDR1 is SGHRS and CDR2 YFSETQ. The CDR3 DNA follows: TGCGCCAGCAGCTTGGAGGGACTAGCGGGAAGAGAGACCCAGTACTTC. It encodes CASSLEGLAGRETQYF.

This clone occurred a few times. The chain recombines TRBV7-9 with TRBJ1-2, with 8 bases that match TRBD1. This CDR3 is 14 amino acids long. Germline CDR1 and CDR2: SEHNR and FQNEAQ (reference sequence). V shed 4 bases, J shed 5 bases, and the junction held 6 bases outside the gene matches. CDR3 in amino acids: CASSSGTGEYGYTF. The CDR3 region has the DNA TGTGCCAGCAGCTCGGGGACAGGAGAGTATGGCTACACCTTC.

CDR3 nucleotides: TGTGCCAGCAGGAGGGGCGGGGCGCTTGATACGCAGTATTTT. Translating gives CASRRGGALDTQYF. The rearrangement links TRBV5-6 to TRBJ2-3; TRBD2 is a possible D gene (6 bases). Trimming took 5 bases from V and 6 from J, leaving 16 bases between them. The CDR3 is 14 residues long. CDR1 is SGHDT and CDR2 is YYEEEE in the germline V gene.

This chain joins TRBV6-6 and TRBJ2-2; weak D call: TRBD1 (6 bases). Germline CDR1 MNHNY, CDR2 SVGAGI (reference sequence). V lost 5 bases and J lost 4, with 14 bases in between. The length of the CDR3 is 15 residues. CDR3 in DNA: TGTGCCAGCAGTCCGAATGTCAGGGGCACCGGGGAGCTGTTTTTT. Translation gives CASSPNVRGTGELFF.

The chain links TRBV6-6 to TRBJ1-1; unclear D gene. The CDR3 extends over 13 amino acids. V was clipped by 1 base and J by 2 bases, with 5 bases between them. The V gene's germline CDR1 is MNHNY and CDR2 SVGAGI (reference sequence). CDR3 sequence reads: CASSYFSNTEAFF. The CDR3 bases are TGTGCCAGCAGTTACTTCTCTAACACTGAAGCTTTCTTT.

The sample holds many counts of this clone. The chain couples TRBV4-2 to TRBJ1-2, with D perhaps matching TRBD1 (6 bases). The CDR3 sequence is 13 residues long. V lost 0 bases to trimming and J lost 11 bases, with 13 bases between them. Germline values: CDR1 LGHNA, CDR2 YNFKEQ. The CDR3 loop is CASSQDHGGLYTF. The CDR3 DNA follows: TGTGCCAGCAGCCAAGATCATGGGGGCTTATACACCTTC.

The chain uses TRBV30 and TRBJ1-6; TRBD1 might be the D (6 bases). CDR3 length equals 14 residues. Trimming cost V 2 bases and J 8 bases, with 13 bases left between them. CDR1 is GTSNPN and CDR2 is SVGIG in the germline V gene (reference sequence). The CDR3 nucleotides are TGTGCCTGGAGTACGGCAGGGGATGATTCACCCCTCCACTTT. Residues: CAWSTAGDDSPLHF. Based on the CDR3 plus reference TRBV30 and TRBJ1-6, the full variable domain is SQTIHQWPATLVQPVGSPLSLECTVEGTSNPNLYWYRQAAGRGLQLLFYSVGIGQISSEVPQNLSASRPQDRQFILSSKKLLLSDSGFYLCAWSTAGDDSPLHFGNGTRLTVT.

This clone was seen more than once but under ten times. The rearrangement links TRBV9 to TRBJ2-5; unclear D gene. The CDR3 extends over 15 amino acids. Germline V gives CDR1 SGDLS, CDR2 YYNGEE. The V gene lost 0 bases and the J gene lost 0 bases, with 9 bases spanning the gap. The CDR3 spells CASSVEAEYQETQYF. CDR3 coding DNA: TGTGCCAGCAGCGTAGAGGCGGAGTACCAAGAGACCCAGTACTTC.

This clone was seen a few times. This chain joins TRBV9 and TRBJ2-3; 12 positions match TRBD2. Trimming at V came to 4 bases and at J to 7 bases, leaving 7 bases not matched to a gene. CDR1 and CDR2 from the germline V gene are SGDLS and YYNGEE. The CDR3 is 15 amino acids. For the CDR3, the DNA is TGTGCCAGCAGCCCACCGGGACTAGCGGGTTATACGCAGTATTTT. Translation: CASSPPGLAGYTQYF.

The CDR3 DNA is TGTGCCAGCAGCGTGGGGAGTATGGCAGATACGCAGTATTTT. Translated, it gives CASSVGSMADTQYF. The chain uses TRBV9 and TRBJ2-3; possible D gene TRBD2, 5 bases. Germline CDR1 SGDLS, CDR2 YYNGEE. V was pared by 2 bases and J by 4 bases, with 11 bases between. The CDR3 is 14 amino acids.

This clone was recorded at least ten times. The V gene is TRBV5-1, the J gene TRBJ2-1, with D possibly matching TRBD1 (8 bases). This CDR3 is built from 15 residues. Germline lookup yields CDR1 SGHRS and CDR2 YFSETQ. The germline V and J ends were trimmed by 5 bases and 4 bases, with 16 bases remaining between them. CDR3: CASREGQGGYNEQFF. The DNA of the CDR3 is TGCGCCAGCAGGGAAGGACAGGGAGGGTACAATGAGCAGTTCTTC.

The V call is TRBV7-2, the J call TRBJ2-6; 7 positions match TRBD1. Germline V CDR1 and CDR2: SGHTA, FQGNSA. The CDR3 has 16 amino acids. Trimming removed 3 bases from V and 4 bases from J; junction bases left unmatched: 6. The CDR3 region is CASSFPGQHGANVLTF. CDR3 sequence (DNA): TGTGCCAGCAGCTTCCCGGGACAGCACGGGGCCAACGTCCTGACTTTC.

This clone has at least ten counts. This chain joins TRBV30 and TRBJ1-5; D is undetermined. The CDR3 extends over 14 amino acids. Per germline, CDR1 GTSNPN and CDR2 SVGIG (reference sequence). V lost 0 bases to trimming and J lost 2 bases, with 8 bases between them. The CDR3: CAWSVGSGNQPQHF. Here the CDR3 DNA reads TGTGCCTGGAGTGTAGGGAGTGGCAATCAGCCCCAGCATTTT.

This clone was counted only a few times. The V call is TRBV6-5, the J call TRBJ2-5, with 11 bases matching TRBD2. CDR3 length equals 14 residues. CDR1 is MNHEY and CDR2 is SVGAGI in the germline V gene. With 5 bases clipped from V and 2 bases from J, the junction kept 1 base outside the gene matches. The CDR3 loop reads CASSIAGGQETQYF. The CDR3 DNA is TGTGCCAGCAGTATAGCGGGGGGGCAAGAGACCCAGTACTTC.

V is TRBV7-2 and J is TRBJ1-2; D ambiguous. V was cut by 1 base and J by 3 bases, with 12 bases left in between. The length of the CDR3 is 15 residues. The V gene's germline CDR1 is SGHTA and CDR2 FQGNSA. CDR3 bases: TGTGCCAGCAGCTTAGATCGCGGTTCCTACTATGGCTACACCTTC. It codes for CASSLDRGSYYGYTF.

The rearrangement uses TRBV7-7 and TRBJ2-5; a possible D gene is TRBD2 (6 bases). Trimming removed 5 bases at V and 4 bases at J, with 14 bases between. The germline CDR1 and CDR2 sequences are SSHAT and FNYEAQ (reference sequence). The CDR3 has 14 residues. This chain's CDR3 is CASSPTRGSETQYF. The CDR3 DNA is TGTGCCAGCAGCCCGACTAGGGGTTCAGAGACCCAGTACTTC.

Only a few counts were recorded for this clone. The gene calls are TRBV7-7 and TRBJ2-1; TRBD1 matches 9 bases. Germline values: CDR1 SSHAT, CDR2 FNYEAQ (reference sequence). The CDR3 is 15 amino acids. V trimming: 6 bases; J trimming: 2 bases; junction bases outside the gene matches: 5. The CDR3 loop reads CASSFGDRAYNEQFF. The CDR3 bases are TGTGCCAGCAGTTTTGGGGACAGGGCCTACAATGAGCAGTTCTTC.

This clone occurred a few times. The V gene is TRBV28, the J gene TRBJ2-3; no reliable D call. V was trimmed by 3 bases and J by 4 bases, leaving 11 bases between them. Germline V gene sequence: CDR1 MDHEN, CDR2 SYDVKM. The CDR3 is made up of 14 amino acids. The CDR3 sequence is CASSFLLGPDTQYF. The CDR3 bases are TGTGCCAGCAGTTTTCTACTGGGCCCAGATACGCAGTATTTT.